Listed below are T cell receptor beta chains from one sample, sequenced in a study of regulatory T cells in long-lasting Graves disease. TCRdb redid the calling of the multiplex PCR reads with MiXCR, one entry per CDR3 protein. The data show over 500,000 distinct CDR3 sequences, about 16% seen once. Separately, the same data were catalogued under a study of T cells in Graves' hyperthyroidism and ophthalmopathy.

This specimen consisted of peripheral blood mononuclear cells (PBMCs), obtained at new diagnosis, from a patient treated with antithyroid drugs. Source of these receptors: a woman in her 30s with Graves disease. CDR3s include the opening cysteine and the closing phenylalanine or tryptophan. D genes are given only for firm matches. Size is stated for part of the rows, as once, few or many counts, or as a class when the clone is expanded.

>-|TRBJ2-3|TRBD2|TRBV28
CASSQTSGSADTQYF
TGTGCCAGCAGCCAGACTAGCGGGAGTGCGGATACGCAGTATTTT
>many|TRBJ1-3|TRBD1|TRBV28
CASSMSGTAYEDTIYF
TGTGCCAGCAGTATGAGCGGGACAGCATACGAGGACACCATATATTTT
>-|TRBJ2-5|TRBD1|TRBV6-2/TRBV6-3
CASSYSTGYETQYF
TGTGCCAGCAGTTACTCGACAGGGTACGAGACCCAGTACTTC
>few|TRBJ1-1|-|TRBV11-2
CAGRPNWGLNTEAFF
TGTGCCGGCAGACCGAACTGGGGACTGAACACTGAAGCTTTCTTT
>-|TRBJ1-5|-|TRBV4-2
CASSPVVQGSNQPQHF
TGTGCCAGCAGCCCCGTGGTGCAGGGATCTAATCAGCCCCAGCATTTT
>-|TRBJ1-4|-|TRBV30
CAWSEGNANEKLFF
TGTGCCTGGAGTGAAGGGAATGCGAATGAAAAACTGTTTTTT
>many|TRBJ1-5|-|TRBV24-1
CATSDPPGSSMIGNQPQHF
TGTGCCACCAGTGATCCCCCGGGATCGTCTATGATTGGCAATCAGCCCCAGCATTTT
>-|TRBJ1-1|-|TRBV7-9
CASRGGKENTEAFF
TGTGCCAGCAGAGGGGGGAAAGAGAACACTGAAGCTTTCTTT
>many|TRBJ1-3|-|TRBV2
CASKTGSSGNTIYF
TGTGCCAGTAAGACGGGTAGCTCTGGAAACACCATATATTTT
>few|TRBJ1-4|-|TRBV7-9
CASSFLMAGKEKLFF
TGTGCCAGCAGCTTCTTAATGGCAGGGAAAGAAAAACTGTTTTTT
>-|TRBJ1-1|TRBD1|TRBV10-2
CASSRDRGSEAFF
TGCGCCAGCAGCCGGGACAGGGGGTCTGAAGCTTTCTTT
>many|TRBJ1-5|TRBD1|TRBV7-2
CASSLTGTGEGNQPQHF
TGTGCCAGCAGCCTAACCGGGACAGGGGAAGGGAATCAGCCCCAGCATTTT
>-|TRBJ2-7|-|TRBV6-5
CASSYSAPRGSSYEQYF
TGTGCCAGCAGTTACTCGGCGCCACGAGGGAGCTCCTACGAGCAGTACTTC
>many|TRBJ2-1|-|TRBV2
CASSRDIYNEQFF
TGTGCCAGCAGCCGGGACATTTACAATGAGCAGTTCTTC
>-|TRBJ2-1|-|TRBV11-2
CASSFSTYNEQFF
TGTGCCAGCAGCTTCTCCACCTACAATGAGCAGTTCTTC
>few|TRBJ2-6|-|TRBV7-8
CASSLGLPFSGANVLTF
TGTGCCAGCAGCTTGGGACTCCCCTTCTCTGGGGCCAACGTCCTGACTTTC
>many|TRBJ1-1|-|TRBV20-1
CSAREYTEAFF
TGCAGTGCTAGGGAATACACTGAAGCTTTCTTT
>many|TRBJ2-7|-|TRBV5-1
CASSYRAGDAYEQYF
TGCGCCAGCAGCTACAGGGCAGGAGACGCCTACGAGCAGTACTTC
>-|TRBJ2-1|TRBD1|TRBV20-1
CSAPRSDRAHDNEQFF
TGCAGTGCTCCTCGATCAGACAGGGCACACGACAATGAGCAGTTCTTC
>many|TRBJ2-5|-|TRBV10-3
CARPGPRWKTQYF
TGTGCCAGACCGGGCCCCCGTTGGAAGACCCAGTACTTC
>few|TRBJ1-5|TRBD1|TRBV13
CASSSTGQAPYSNQPQHF
TGTGCCAGCAGTTCAACCGGACAGGCTCCGTATAGCAATCAGCCCCAGCATTTT
>once|TRBJ2-6|-|TRBV2
CARIGQKGSSGANVLTF
TGTGCCAGGATAGGGCAGAAGGGATCCTCTGGGGCCAACGTCCTGACTTTC
>-|TRBJ1-4|TRBD1|TRBV2
CASRRDRGGGAHEKLFF
TGTGCCAGCAGGAGGGACAGGGGAGGAGGGGCGCATGAAAAACTGTTTTTT
>many|TRBJ1-4|-|TRBV20-1
CSARYRLGRAEKLFF
TGCAGTGCTAGATACCGTTTAGGGCGAGCCGAAAAACTGTTTTTT
>many|TRBJ1-1|TRBD1|TRBV20-1
CSARGTGGPDRTEAFF
TGCAGTGCTAGAGGGACAGGGGGCCCGGATCGGACTGAAGCTTTCTTT
>-|TRBJ2-5|-|TRBV7-6
CASSYGPDRETQYF
TGTGCCAGCAGCTATGGACCGGACCGGGAGACCCAGTACTTC